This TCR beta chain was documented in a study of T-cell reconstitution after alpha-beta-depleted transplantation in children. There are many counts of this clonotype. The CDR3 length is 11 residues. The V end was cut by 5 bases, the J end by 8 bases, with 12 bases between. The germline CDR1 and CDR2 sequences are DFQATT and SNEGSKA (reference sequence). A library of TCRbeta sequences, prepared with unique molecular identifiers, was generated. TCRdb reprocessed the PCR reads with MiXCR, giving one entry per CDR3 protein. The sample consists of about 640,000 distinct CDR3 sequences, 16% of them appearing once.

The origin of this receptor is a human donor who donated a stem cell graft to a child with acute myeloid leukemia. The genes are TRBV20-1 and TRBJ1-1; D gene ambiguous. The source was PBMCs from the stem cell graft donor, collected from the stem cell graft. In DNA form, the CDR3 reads TGCAGTGCTCCTTCGATGGGGGAAGCTTTCTTT. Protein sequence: CSAPSMGEAFF.